These 24 T cell receptor beta chains were all obtained from the same sample, sequenced in a study of CD8+ T cells in alopecia areata. It was cDNA, reverse transcribed from extracted RNA, that served as the sequencing template. Some clones are missing from TCRdb's copy, which holds only in-frame ones; the method was immunoSEQ multiplex PCR. The table has 90,000 to 150,000 clones, 35% to 40% seen once. The sample comprised CD4+ T cells sorted from blood. Receptor source: a human donor with alopecia areata.

This clone was seen only a few times. CDR3 sequence (DNA): TGCAGCGTGATGGCCCCGCCAGGTGGAGAAAAACTGTTTTTT. Translation gives CSVMAPPGGEKLFF. The chain recombines TRBV29-1 with TRBJ1-4, with unresolved D. From germline, CDR1 is SQVTM and CDR2 ANQGSEA. Trimming cost V 6 bases and J 8 bases, with 19 bases left between them. This CDR3 spans 14 amino acids.

This rearrangement joins TRBV7-9 to TRBJ2-2; TRBD1 agrees at 8 bases. This CDR3 contains 16 residues. CDR1 is SEHNR, CDR2 FQNEAQ, per germline (reference sequence). V lost 3 bases, J lost 0 bases, and 3 bases stayed unmatched. This CDR3 is CASSLGQDPNTGELFF. The DNA for the CDR3 is TGTGCCAGCAGCTTGGGACAGGATCCGAACACCGGGGAGCTGTTTTTT.

The rearrangement links TRBV29-1 to TRBJ1-2, with no clear D. Germline V gene data show CDR1 as SQVTM and CDR2 as ANQGSEA. The CDR3 consists of 12 residues. The V and J ends lost 3 bases and 2 bases respectively, with 7 bases between them. CDR3 in amino acids: CSVDSANYGYTF. The CDR3 DNA is TGCAGCGTTGATAGCGCGAACTATGGCTACACCTTC.

This clone was found a few times. The same CDR3 can be traced to other DNA sequences in this sample. The gene calls are TRBV29-1 and TRBJ1-6, with TRBD1 identical over 7 bases. V shed 7 bases, J shed 3 bases, and the junction held 3 bases outside the gene matches. This CDR3 has 13 amino acids. CDR1 and CDR2 from the germline V gene are SQVTM and ANQGSEA. CDR3 protein: CSARQGYNSPLHF. CDR3 coding DNA: TGCAGCGCTCGACAGGGCTATAATTCACCCCTCCACTTT.

The rearrangement joins TRBV15 to TRBJ2-5; tentatively, D is TRBD1 (6 bases). V lost 1 base and J 5 bases, leaving 14 bases between the germline ends. Germline CDR1 is LNHNV and CDR2 is YYDKDF (reference sequence). The CDR3 has 15 amino acids. The CDR3 is CATSRGGPPPETQYF. The CDR3 bases are TGTGCCACCAGCAGAGGGGGGCCCCCCCCGGAGACCCAGTACTTC.

This rearrangement joins TRBV7-9 to TRBJ2-1; D not resolved. This CDR3 is 13 amino acids long. Germline values: CDR1 SEHNR, CDR2 FQNEAQ (reference sequence). Trimming took off 2 bases at V and 10 bases at J, with 12 bases between the two ends. Written as DNA, the CDR3 is TGTGCCAGCAGCTTAAATGAAGTTGGAGAGCAGTTCTTC. It is translated as CASSLNEVGEQFF.

The chain links TRBV29-1 to TRBJ2-3; D gene uncertain. Trimming stripped 5 bases from V and 0 bases from J, with 3 bases between. Germline CDR1 and CDR2: SQVTM and ANQGSEA. This CDR3 has 11 residues. In DNA, the CDR3 is TGCAGCGTTTCTAGCACAGATACGCAGTATTTT. Protein product: CSVSSTDTQYF.

This clone was detected only a few times. The chain links TRBV7-2 to TRBJ2-1; D is uncertain. The V gene's germline CDR1 is SGHTA and CDR2 FQGNSA. Trimming took off 5 bases at V and 7 bases at J, with 18 bases between the two ends. The CDR3 length is 15 residues. CDR3 sequence reads: CASSDDTPALNEQFF. The CDR3 nucleotides read TGTGCCAGCAGCGATGACACCCCCGCATTAAATGAGCAGTTCTTC.

The chain joins TRBV27 to TRBJ2-3; D remains unclear. CDR3 size: 14 residues. V was cut by 5 bases and J by 0 bases, with 9 bases left in between. The germline V gene encodes CDR1 MNHEY and CDR2 SMNVEV (reference sequence). CDR3 sequence: CASSNLSSTDTQYF. The CDR3 DNA reads as TGTGCCAGCAGTAACTTATCTAGCACAGATACGCAGTATTTT.

J is TRBJ2-4 and V is TRBV5-1; no reliable D call. Trimming left V 0 bases short and J 0 bases short, with 7 bases between. Germline V gives CDR1 SGHRS, CDR2 YFSETQ. CDR3 size: 15 residues. The CDR3 DNA reads as TGCGCCAGCAGCTTGGGACCCGGAGCCAAAAACATTCAGTACTTC. As protein: CASSLGPGAKNIQYF.

This clone came up a few times. The chain couples TRBV28 to TRBJ2-5; D not resolved. CDR3 length: 13 amino acids. Germline assignment: CDR1 MDHEN and CDR2 SYDVKM. V was cut by 6 bases and J by 9 bases, with 17 bases left in between. Written as DNA, the CDR3 is TGTGCCAGCAGCTCACCCGCTACAGTCCCCCAGTACTTC. Translated, it gives CASSSPATVPQYF.

This clone was detected once. The rearrangement links TRBV5-6 to TRBJ2-1; maybe TRBD2 (5 bases). The V end lost 1 base, the J end lost 0 bases, and 11 bases lay between the germline ends. This CDR3 has 16 residues. CDR1 is SGHDT and CDR2 is YYEEEE in the germline V gene. This CDR3 reads CASSLRTGSSYNEQFF. In DNA, the CDR3 is TGTGCCAGCAGCTTGAGGACTGGGAGCTCCTACAATGAGCAGTTCTTC.

This clone was seen more than once but under ten times. The chain carries TRBV2 and TRBJ2-1; a possible D gene is TRBD2 (7 bases). CDR1 and CDR2 (germline): SNHLY, FYNNEI. The germline V and J ends were trimmed by 6 bases and 10 bases, with 10 bases remaining between them. The CDR3 sequence is 11 residues long. CDR3 sequence: CASRGGGEQFF. In DNA form, the CDR3 reads TGTGCCAGCAGAGGGGGGGGCGAGCAGTTCTTC.

V usage is TRBV28 and J usage is TRBJ1-2; D call uncertain. The CDR3 has 11 amino acids. Germline assignment: CDR1 MDHEN and CDR2 SYDVKM. The ends were cut back, 6 bases at V and 8 bases at J, with 10 bases in the middle. CDR3 protein: CASSDQRGYTF. The CDR3 DNA is TGTGCCAGCAGCGACCAGCGGGGCTACACCTTC.

The rearrangement links TRBV30 to TRBJ2-3; TRBD2 agrees at 10 bases. Unmatched junction bases numbered 8, after V lost 2 bases and J lost 0 bases. CDR1 GTSNPN and CDR2 SVGIG come from the germline V gene (reference sequence). The CDR3 is 17 amino acids. Here the CDR3 DNA reads TGTGCCTGGAGTCGAGCGGGAGGGCCCCCTAGCACAGATACGCAGTATTTT. It is translated as CAWSRAGGPPSTDTQYF.

This clone has a handful of counts. The chain uses TRBV10-3 and TRBJ2-1, with 13 bases identical to TRBD2. The length of the CDR3 is 13 residues. CDR1 and CDR2 from the germline V gene are ENHRY and SYGVKD. With 10 bases clipped from V and 6 bases from J, the junction kept 3 bases outside the gene matches. The CDR3 DNA reads TGTGCCACTGGACTAGCGGGAGCCAATGAGCAGTTCTTC. It codes for CATGLAGANEQFF.

Turning to this clone: Other nucleotide sequences from this sample produce the same CDR3. The chain has TRBV29-1 and TRBJ1-1; D gene ambiguous. CDR1 is SQVTM, CDR2 ANQGSEA, per germline. This CDR3 has 13 amino acids. The ends were cut back, 2 bases at V and 0 bases at J, with 7 bases in the middle. The CDR3 spells CSVERALNTEAFF. CDR3 in DNA: TGCAGCGTTGAAAGGGCGTTGAACACTGAAGCTTTCTTT.

This clone came up once. This chain uses TRBV7-2 with TRBJ1-6; D is unresolved. Germline V lookup: CDR1 SGHTA, CDR2 FQGNSA. The CDR3 runs to 12 residues. The V gene lost 5 bases and the J gene lost 9 bases, with 8 bases spanning the gap. CDR3 amino acids: CASSPSVSPLHF. In DNA, the CDR3 is TGTGCCAGCAGCCCCTCGGTTTCACCCCTCCACTTT.

The chain carries TRBV28 and TRBJ2-3; D may correspond to TRBD1 or TRBD2 (7 bases each). The length of the CDR3 is 15 residues. V gave up 5 bases and J gave up 1 base, with 13 bases separating them. Germline CDR1 is MDHEN and CDR2 is SYDVKM. The CDR3 bases are TGTGCCAGCAGTGTGACAGGGAGGGGCACAGATACGCAGTATTTT. It codes for CASSVTGRGTDTQYF.

The J gene is TRBJ1-1, the V gene TRBV2, with 8 bases matching TRBD1. There are 15 residues in the CDR3. Germline lookup yields CDR1 SNHLY and CDR2 FYNNEI. Losses at the gene ends were 1 base for V and 4 bases for J; bases not matched to a gene: 5. The CDR3 spells CASSEDYQGATEAFF. DNA for the CDR3: TGTGCCAGCAGTGAAGATTATCAGGGGGCCACTGAAGCTTTCTTT.

This chain uses TRBV7-6 with TRBJ1-1, with no clear D. The CDR3 is made up of 13 amino acids. Per germline, CDR1 SGHVS and CDR2 FNYEAQ. V was pared by 0 bases and J by 5 bases, with 7 bases between. The CDR3 protein is CASSLAVGTEAFF. The DNA for the CDR3 is TGTGCCAGCAGCTTAGCTGTTGGGACTGAAGCTTTCTTT.

The genes are TRBV27 and TRBJ2-7; D is unresolved. Between the trimmed V and J ends, which lost 5 bases and 4 bases, there was a span of 21 bases. CDR3 length: 16 amino acids. From germline, CDR1 is MNHEY and CDR2 SMNVEV (reference sequence). The CDR3 protein is CASSPLIFRRSYEQYF. The CDR3 nucleotides read TGTGCCAGCAGTCCGCTTATTTTTAGGCGCAGTTACGAGCAGTACTTC.

A few counts support this clone. The chain has TRBV29-1 and TRBJ2-7; perhaps TRBD1 as D (6 bases). Between the trimmed V and J ends, which lost 8 bases and 2 bases, there was a span of 13 bases. The CDR3 sequence is 12 residues long. The germline V gene encodes CDR1 SQVTM and CDR2 ANQGSEA. CDR3 amino acids: CSPRQVTYEQYF. The CDR3 DNA reads TGCAGCCCCCGACAGGTCACCTACGAGCAGTACTTC.

This clone showed up just a few times. This chain joins TRBV29-1 and TRBJ1-2; 7 bases fit TRBD1. V dropped 6 bases and J dropped 4; count of bases not matched to a gene: 8. The CDR3 is made up of 13 amino acids. Germline CDR1 SQVTM, CDR2 ANQGSEA. CDR3 sequence (DNA): TGCAGCGTAGACAGGGATCGTAGCTATGGCTACACCTTC. Translated, it gives CSVDRDRSYGYTF. Full variable domain (remainder filled in from reference TRBV29-1 and TRBJ1-2): SAVISQKPSRDICQRGTSLTIQCQVDSQVTMMFWYRQQPGQSLTLIATANQGSEATYESGFVIDKFPISRPNLTFSTLTVSNMSPEDSSIYLCSVDRDRSYGYTFGSGTRLTVV.